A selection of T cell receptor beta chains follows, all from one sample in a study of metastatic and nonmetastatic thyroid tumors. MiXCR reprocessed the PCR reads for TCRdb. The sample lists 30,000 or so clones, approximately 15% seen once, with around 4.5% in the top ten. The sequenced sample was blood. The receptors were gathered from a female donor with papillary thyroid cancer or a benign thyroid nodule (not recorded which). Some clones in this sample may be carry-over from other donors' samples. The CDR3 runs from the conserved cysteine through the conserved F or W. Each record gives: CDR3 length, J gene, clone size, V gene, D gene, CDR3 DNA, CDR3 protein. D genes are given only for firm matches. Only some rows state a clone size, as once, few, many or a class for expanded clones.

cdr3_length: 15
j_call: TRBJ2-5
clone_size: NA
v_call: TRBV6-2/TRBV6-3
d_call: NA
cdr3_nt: TGTGCCAGCAGTCAGGCCGGGGCAGAAGAGAACACCCAGTACTTC
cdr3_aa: CASSQAGAEENTQYF

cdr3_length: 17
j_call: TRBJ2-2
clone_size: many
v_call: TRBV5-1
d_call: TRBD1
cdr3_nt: TGCGCCAGCAGTTCGGGCTCGGACAGGGGGAAGACCGGGGAGCTGTTTTTT
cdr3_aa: CASSSGSDRGKTGELFF

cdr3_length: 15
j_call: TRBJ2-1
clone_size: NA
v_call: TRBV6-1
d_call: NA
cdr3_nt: TGTGCCAGCACTCGAGAGGGGGCGGGATACAATGAGCAGTTCTTC
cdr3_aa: CASTREGAGYNEQFF

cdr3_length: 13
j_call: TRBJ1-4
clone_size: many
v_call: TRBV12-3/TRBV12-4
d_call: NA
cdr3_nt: TGTGCCAGCAGCGGGACAACTAATGAAAAACTGTTTTTT
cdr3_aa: CASSGTTNEKLFF

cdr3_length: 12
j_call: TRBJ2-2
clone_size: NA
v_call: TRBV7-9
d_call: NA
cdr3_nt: TGTGCCAGCAGCTTAGTGGTGGGAGCCCTGTTTTTT
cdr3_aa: CASSLVVGALFF

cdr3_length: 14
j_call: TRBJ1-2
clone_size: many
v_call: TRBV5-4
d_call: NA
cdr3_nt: TGTGCCAGCAGCTCCAAACGGATAAGCTATGGCTACACCTTC
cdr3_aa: CASSSKRISYGYTF

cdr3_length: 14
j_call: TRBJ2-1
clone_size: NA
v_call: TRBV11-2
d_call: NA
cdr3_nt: TGTGCCAGCAGCTTAAACGTCAGGGGCAATGAGCAGTTCTTC
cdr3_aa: CASSLNVRGNEQFF

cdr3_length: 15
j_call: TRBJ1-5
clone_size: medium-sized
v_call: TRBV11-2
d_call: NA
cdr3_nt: TGTGCCAGCAGCTTGGATGGGGGTCGCAATCAGCCCCAGCATTTT
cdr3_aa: CASSLDGGRNQPQHF

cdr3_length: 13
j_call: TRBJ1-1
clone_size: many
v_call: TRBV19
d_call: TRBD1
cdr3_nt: TGTGCCAGTAGTAGGGCAGGGGGCGGTGAAGCTTTCTTT
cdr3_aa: CASSRAGGGEAFF

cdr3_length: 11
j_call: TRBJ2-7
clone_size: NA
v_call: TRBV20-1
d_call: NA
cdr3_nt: TGCAGTGCTTGGACTGACTACGAGCAGTACTTC
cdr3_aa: CSAWTDYEQYF

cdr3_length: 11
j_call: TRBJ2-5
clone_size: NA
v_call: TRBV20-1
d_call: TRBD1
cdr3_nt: TGCGGTGCTCGGGACAGAGAGAACCAGTACTTC
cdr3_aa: CGARDRENQYF